This TCR beta chain was documented in a study of blood T cell repertoires in COVID-19. Across the whole study: The United States, Italy and Spain were the sources of the acute and convalescent COVID-19 samples. Sources were T cells, B-cell-depleted T cells, or PBMCs; the material itself was cDNA or gDNA.

Clones were sequenced by immunoSEQ multiplex PCR, and TCRdb holds only the in-frame ones, with some missing. Here the sample spans about 300,000 clones, approximately 89% being singletons. J gave up 2 bases and V 2 bases, and 2 bases lay outside the gene matches. The V gene's germline CDR1 is GTSNPN and CDR2 SVGIG (reference sequence). This CDR3 comprises 14 residues. Specimen: PBMCs or T cells enriched from blood (not recorded which). This TCR was sampled from a woman in her forties or fifties who had been exposed to COVID-19. The chain carries TRBV30 and TRBJ2-1; 8 bases line up with TRBD2. This CDR3 is CAWSSGGPYNEQFF. The CDR3, as DNA: TGTGCCTGGAGTAGCGGGGGCCCCTACAATGAGCAGTTCTTC.